The next 28 T cell receptor beta chains were all read from a single sample in a study of T cells after yellow fever vaccination. One entry per CDR3 protein results from TCRdb running MiXCR on the 5' RACE reads. The top ten hold about 3% of the sample, which has 300,000 or so distinct CDR3 sequences, 8.7% seen once. Specimen: CD4+ T cells sorted from PBMCs, collected 5 days after the yellow fever booster vaccination. These receptors were obtained from a man younger than 35 who received the YFV17D yellow fever vaccine.

This clonotype was seen only a few times. J is TRBJ2-7 and V is TRBV18, with D possibly matching TRBD1 (6 bases). Trimming stripped 4 bases from V and 1 base from J, with 11 bases between. CDR1 and CDR2 (germline): KGHSH, LQKENI. The CDR3 extends over 14 amino acids. The CDR3 loop reads CASSLYRESYEQYV. DNA for the CDR3: TGTGCCAGCTCACTTTACAGGGAATCCTACGAGCAGTACGTC.

The genes are TRBV20-1 and TRBJ2-3; TRBD1 matches 11 bases. This CDR3 has 15 amino acids. V shed 6 bases, J shed 1 base, and the junction held 6 bases outside the gene matches. Per the germline V gene, CDR1 is DFQATT and CDR2 is SNEGSKA (reference sequence). The CDR3 nucleotides read TGCAGTGCACCGGACAGGGGGCGAGGCACAGATACGCAGTATTTT. This codes for CSAPDRGRGTDTQYF.

The rearrangement uses TRBV6-6 and TRBJ2-1; TRBD2 matches at 8 bases. Germline trimming cut 6 bases from V and 4 bases from J; bases unmatched to any gene: 5. Germline V CDR1 and CDR2: MNHNY, SVGAGI (reference sequence). The CDR3 is 14 amino acids. CDR3 loop: CASRLAVSYNEQFF. CDR3 DNA: TGTGCCAGCAGACTAGCGGTTTCGTACAATGAGCAGTTCTTC.

V usage is TRBV4-2 and J usage is TRBJ2-1, with 7 nucleotides matching TRBD2. Germline-derived CDR1 and CDR2 are LGHNA and YNFKEQ. V gave up 4 bases and J gave up 5 bases; unmatched junction bases: 14. There are 17 residues in the CDR3. CDR3 nucleotides: TGTGCCAGCAGCCCGCAAGCATTTGCGGGGGTACACAATGAGCAGTTCTTC. Its protein product is CASSPQAFAGVHNEQFF.

This clonotype was seen at least ten times. This chain connects TRBV7-9 to TRBJ2-3; D unclear. This CDR3 region has 12 residues. Germline CDR1 is SEHNR and CDR2 is FQNEAQ (reference sequence). The V end was cut by 6 bases, the J end by 7 bases, with 11 bases between. CDR3 protein: CASSPGPNTQYF. The CDR3 DNA sequence: TGTGCCAGCAGTCCCGGACCAAATACGCAGTATTTT.

This clonotype was observed a few times. The V call is TRBV6-2 or TRBV6-3, the J call TRBJ2-1; D may be TRBD2 (6 bases). With 10 bases removed from V and 8 bases from J, the gap between germline ends came to 18 bases. Germline loops: CDR1 MNHEY, CDR2 SVGEGT. CDR3 length: 13 residues. CDR3 residues: CATRRGVNHEQFF. In nucleotides, the CDR3 is TGTGCCACCCGGAGGGGCGTTAACCATGAGCAGTTCTTC.

This clonotype has a handful of counts. The rearrangement links TRBV28 to TRBJ2-7; 10 bases align to TRBD1. The CDR3 runs to 14 residues. The J segment lost 6 bases and the V segment lost 4 bases, leaving 6 bases of the junction unmatched. Germline-derived CDR1 and CDR2 are MDHEN and SYDVKM. CDR3 in DNA: TGTGCCAGCAGTTCCGGGACAGGGGTGGGCGAGCAGTACGTC. This sequence encodes CASSSGTGVGEQYV.

This clonotype was found a few times. The chain recombines TRBV5-6 with TRBJ2-7; D might be TRBD1 or TRBD2, each matching 5 bases. Per the germline V gene, CDR1 is SGHDT and CDR2 is YYEEEE. V was cut by 4 bases and J by 7 bases, with 18 bases left in between. CDR3 length: 14 residues. CDR3 nucleotide sequence: TGTGCCAGCAGCCGATTGGCCAGGGACGGGGAGCAGTACTTC. It codes for CASSRLARDGEQYF.

V usage is TRBV28 and J usage is TRBJ1-5, with D unclear. V lost 10 bases and J lost 7, with 23 bases in between. This CDR3 is built from 15 residues. Germline CDR1 and CDR2: MDHEN and SYDVKM. The CDR3, as DNA: TGTGCCACCACGTCGGGCCTTTACGGAGAGCAGCCCCAGCATTTT. This codes for CATTSGLYGEQPQHF.

Points on this clonotype: The junction and the germline gene differ at one end; a read error may be behind it. The chain recombines TRBV4-2 with TRBJ2-3, with 9 bases matching TRBD1. The CDR3 is 15 residues long. Germline loops: CDR1 LGHNA, CDR2 YNFKEQ. The CDR3 reads CASSQLGTGQDTEYF. The DNA for the CDR3 is TGTGCCAGCAGCCAACTCGGGACAGGGCAAGATACGGAGTATTTT.

The chain has TRBV7-3 and TRBJ1-1; no reliable D call. Germline lookup yields CDR1 SGHTA and CDR2 FQGTGA. V dropped 1 base and J dropped 6 bases, with 9 bases sitting between them. The CDR3 is 13 residues long. CDR3 in DNA: TGTGCCAGCAGCTTAAAGGGTGAGGCTGAAGCTTTCTTT. It encodes CASSLKGEAEAFF. Variable domain in full (rest from reference TRBV7-3 and TRBJ1-1): GAGVSQTPSNKVTEKGKYVELRCDPISGHTALYWYRQSLGQGPEFLIYFQGTGAADDSGLPNDRFFAVRPEGSVSTLKIQRTERGDSAVYLCASSLKGEAEAFFGQGTRLTVV.

The gene calls are TRBV11-2 and TRBJ2-5; 7 bases fit TRBD1. V lost 6 bases to trimming and J lost 2 bases; unmatched junction nucleotides: 6. The germline gives CDR1 SGHAT, CDR2 FQNNGV. The CDR3 consists of 14 residues. The CDR3 sequence is CASRRQGWQETQYF. In nucleotides, the CDR3 is TGTGCCAGCAGGCGACAGGGATGGCAAGAGACCCAGTACTTC.

This chain joins TRBV5-1 and TRBJ2-6, with 9 positions matching TRBD1. V lost 5 bases to trimming and J lost 2 bases; unmatched junction nucleotides: 2. Germline V gene sequence: CDR1 SGHRS, CDR2 YFSETQ. The CDR3 runs to 15 residues. CDR3 loop: CASRRQGAGANVLTF. For the CDR3, the DNA is TGCGCCAGCAGGCGACAGGGGGCTGGGGCCAACGTCCTGACTTTC.

The chain carries TRBV10-3 and TRBJ2-3, with TRBD2 matching 9 bases. Per germline, CDR1 ENHRY and CDR2 SYGVKD. V shed 5 bases, J shed 2 bases, and the junction held 5 bases outside the gene matches. The CDR3 consists of 15 residues. The CDR3 reads CAISNLAGPTDTQYF. The CDR3 nucleotides read TGTGCCATCAGTAACCTAGCGGGACCCACAGATACGCAGTATTTT.

The chain recombines TRBV19 with TRBJ2-2, with 8 positions matching TRBD1. The CDR3 is 17 residues long. The germline CDR1 and CDR2 sequences are LNHDA and SQIVND (reference sequence). Losses at the gene ends were 4 bases for V and 4 bases for J; bases not matched to a gene: 11. In DNA form, the CDR3 reads TGTGCCAGTAGTACCTCCCCCGGACAGGGTAGCACCGGGGAGCTGTTTTTT. Protein: CASSTSPGQGSTGELFF. The full variable domain, its missing parts supplied by reference TRBV19 and TRBJ2-2, is DGGITQSPKYLFRKEGQNVTLSCEQNLNHDAMYWYRQDPGQGLRLIYYSQIVNDFQKGDIAEGYSVSREKKESFPLTVTSAQKNPTAFYLCASSTSPGQGSTGELFFGEGSRLTVL.

This clonotype has a handful of counts. The chain recombines TRBV20-1 with TRBJ2-5; tentative D call: TRBD1 (5 bases). Germline-derived CDR1 and CDR2 are DFQATT and SNEGSKA (reference sequence). V lost 0 bases, J lost 3 bases, and 17 bases lay in between. The CDR3 spans 16 residues. The CDR3 DNA reads TGCAGTGCTAGAGATATCAAGGGGCGTTGGGAAGAGACCCAGTACTTC. Its translation: CSARDIKGRWEETQYF.

The genes are TRBV6-5 and TRBJ2-1, with 12 bases lining up with TRBD1. CDR1 is MNHEY, CDR2 SVGAGI, per germline. This CDR3 comprises 18 residues. V shed 4 bases and J 5 bases; nucleotides not matched to a gene: 12. CDR3 bases: TGTGCCAGCAGTTTTCGCTCGGGGACAGGGGGCGGAAACAATGAGCAGTTCTTC. It is translated as CASSFRSGTGGGNNEQFF.

This rearrangement joins TRBV6-1 to TRBJ1-1; possible D gene TRBD1, 5 bases. Germline V gene sequence: CDR1 MNHNS, CDR2 SASEGT. The CDR3 is 14 amino acids. With 2 bases removed from V and 5 bases from J, the gap between germline ends came to 12 bases. DNA of the CDR3: TGTGCCAGCAGTGAAAGGCGGGGGAGGACTGAAGCTTTCTTT. Its translation: CASSERRGRTEAFF.

This clonotype has more than one count but fewer than ten. The rearrangement uses TRBV18 and TRBJ2-2; a weak D match, TRBD2 (5 bases). Germline values: CDR1 KGHSH, CDR2 LQKENI. This CDR3 spans 15 amino acids. V gave up 0 bases and J gave up 6 bases, with 11 bases separating them. The CDR3 reads CASSPPSGSAGELFF. The CDR3, as DNA: TGTGCCAGCTCACCACCGTCGGGGTCCGCCGGGGAGCTGTTTTTT.

The chain couples TRBV5-5 to TRBJ1-2, with 8 bases aligning to TRBD1. With 4 bases clipped from V and 13 bases from J, the junction kept 12 bases outside the gene matches. Germline values: CDR1 SGHKS, CDR2 YYEKEE (reference sequence). The CDR3 covers 13 residues. CDR3 in DNA: TGTGCCAGCAGCGGGGGACAGGCCGTCCCCGGCACCTTC. Translation: CASSGGQAVPGTF.

This clonotype was seen at least ten times. V gene TRBV6-6 combines with J gene TRBJ2-3, with D perhaps matching TRBD1 or TRBD2 (5 bases each). This CDR3 region has 14 residues. The V gene's germline CDR1 is MNHNY and CDR2 SVGAGI (reference sequence). The V end lost 2 bases, the J end lost 14 bases, and 20 bases lay between the germline ends. The CDR3 DNA follows: TGTGCCAGCAGTTACCCCTATGAGGGACCGACCCTGTATTTT. It encodes CASSYPYEGPTLYF.

The chain has TRBV29-1 and TRBJ2-1; D gene ambiguous. Looked up from germline, CDR1 is SQVTM and CDR2 is ANQGSEA. V lost 7 bases and J lost 9, with 16 bases in between. The length of the CDR3 is 12 residues. The CDR3 coding sequence is TGCAGCGGGAATAGAGTAAGAGGTGAGCAGTTCTTC. Amino acid sequence: CSGNRVRGEQFF.

This clonotype was observed a few times. This chain links TRBV28 with TRBJ2-2; D gene uncertain. The V end was cut by 5 bases, the J end by 6 bases, with 10 bases between. Germline CDR1 MDHEN, CDR2 SYDVKM. The length of the CDR3 is 13 residues. CDR3 amino acids: CASSTQSPGELFF. CDR3 nucleotide sequence: TGTGCCAGCAGTACCCAATCCCCCGGGGAGCTGTTTTTT.

Only a few counts were recorded for this clonotype. The V and J genes are TRBV7-9 and TRBJ2-5, with 7 bases identical to TRBD2. The CDR3 runs to 15 residues. V was clipped by 5 bases and J by 2 bases; unmatched bases: 8. The germline V gene has CDR1 SEHNR and CDR2 FQNEAQ (reference sequence). DNA for the CDR3: TGTGCCAGCAGCCCGCCCCGGGGGGTACAAGAGACCCAGTACTTC. Residues: CASSPPRGVQETQYF.

V and J are TRBV7-2 and TRBJ2-5; 14 bases match TRBD2. CDR1 and CDR2 (germline): SGHTA, FQGNSA. CDR3 length equals 17 residues. The J segment lost 2 bases and the V segment lost 5 bases, leaving 7 bases of the junction unmatched. CDR3 nucleotide sequence: TGTGCCAGCAGCACGGGACTAGCGGGGGCGAAACAAGAGACCCAGTACTTC. Protein product: CASSTGLAGAKQETQYF. Filled out from reference TRBV7-2 and TRBJ2-5, the complete variable domain reads GAGVSQSPSNKVTEKGKDVELRCDPISGHTALYWYRQSLGQGLEFLIYFQGNSAPDKSGLPSDRFSAERTGGSVSTLTIQRTQQEDSAVYLCASSTGLAGAKQETQYFGPGTRLLVL.

This clonotype has just a few counts. This chain connects TRBV5-1 to TRBJ1-4, with no clear D. The CDR3 contains 14 residues. V was shortened by 0 bases and J by 4 bases, with 7 bases between the two germline ends. Germline CDR1 SGHRS, CDR2 YFSETQ. The chain's CDR3 is CASSLGDINEKLFF. DNA for the CDR3: TGCGCCAGCAGCTTGGGCGATATTAATGAAAAACTGTTTTTT.

The chain recombines TRBV7-2 with TRBJ1-1; D gene unclear. CDR3 length equals 15 residues. The V and J ends lost 5 bases and 2 bases respectively, with 15 bases between them. Germline CDR1 is SGHTA and CDR2 is FQGNSA. The CDR3 nucleotides read TGTGCCAGCAGCCCCCAGCGAGGACTTAACACTGAAGCTTTCTTT. The encoded protein is CASSPQRGLNTEAFF.

This clonotype was recorded a few times. This rearrangement joins TRBV3-1 to TRBJ2-7, with D possibly TRBD1 on 6 matching bases. Germline V CDR1 and CDR2: LGHDT, YNNKEL (reference sequence). This CDR3 is 14 amino acids long. With 11 bases removed from V and 2 bases from J, the gap between germline ends came to 19 bases. The CDR3 DNA is TGTGCCGTAGAACAGGGATATCCCCCCTACGAGCAGTACTTC. Residues: CAVEQGYPPYEQYF.